This is a list of T cell receptor beta chains from one sample in a study of regulatory T cells in long-lasting Graves disease. TCRdb processed the multiplex PCR reads anew with MiXCR; each CDR3 protein has one entry. Of fewer than 550,000 distinct CDR3 sequences listed, roughly 15% are singletons. A further study also used this sample, focusing on T cells in Graves' hyperthyroidism and ophthalmopathy.

Material: peripheral blood mononuclear cells (PBMCs), obtained at new diagnosis, from a patient treated with antithyroid drugs. All receptors come from a young woman with Graves disease. The CDR3 runs from the conserved cysteine through the conserved F or W. Each record gives: V gene, J gene, D gene, clone size, CDR3 DNA, CDR3 protein. D genes are given only for firm matches. Rows give clone size only sometimes, using once, few, many, or a class for an expanded clone.

TRBV28	TRBJ2-4	TRBD2	many	TGTGCCAGCAGGAGACCTAGCGGGAGTCCCAAAAACATTCAGTACTTC	CASRRPSGSPKNIQYF
TRBV7-9	TRBJ2-7	TRBD1	many	TGTGCCAGCAGCCCACAGGGGGGCAACGAGCAGTACTTC	CASSPQGGNEQYF
TRBV20-1	TRBJ2-1	TRBD2	many	TGCAGTGCTCGAGAACACGGCGGGAGGAACAATGAGCAGTTCTTC	CSAREHGGRNNEQFF
TRBV2	TRBJ2-7	TRBD2	NA	TGTGCCAGCAGTGGCGGACTAGCGGGAGTTGGGAACGAGCAGTACTTC	CASSGGLAGVGNEQYF
TRBV10-1	TRBJ1-1	NA	few	TGCGCCAGCAGTGAGTCTCAAGGGACCTACACTGAAGCTTTCTTT	CASSESQGTYTEAFF
TRBV12-3/TRBV12-4	TRBJ2-7	TRBD1	many	TGTGCCAGCAGTTTTGTACAGGGGGCGGGTGAGCAGTACTTC	CASSFVQGAGEQYF
TRBV30	TRBJ2-3	NA	many	TGTGCCTGGAACCCCGGGTGGGATACGCAGTATTTT	CAWNPGWDTQYF
TRBV14	TRBJ2-3	NA	many	TGTGCCAGCAGCCACCAGAGGACAGATACGCAGTATTTT	CASSHQRTDTQYF
TRBV15	TRBJ2-1	NA	few	TGTGCCACCAGCAGAGCCGGTGGGGTCCCCTACAATGAGCAGTTCTTC	CATSRAGGVPYNEQFF
TRBV7-2	TRBJ2-7	TRBD2	few	TGTGCCAGCAGCTTAGGGGGGACTAGCGGGAGGGCAGGGGAGCAGTACTTC	CASSLGGTSGRAGEQYF
TRBV28	TRBJ2-7	NA	many	TGTGCCAGCAGTACCCTTCCAGGGTTCCAGTCCTACGAGCAGTACTTC	CASSTLPGFQSYEQYF
TRBV6-1	TRBJ2-5	NA	many	TGTGCCAGCAGGGCAGGCCAAGAGACCCAGTACTTC	CASRAGQETQYF
TRBV7-3	TRBJ2-2	TRBD2	NA	TGTGCCAGCAGCCCTATCCTAGCGGGAGGCCCGGGGGGGGAGCTGTTTTTT	CASSPILAGGPGGELFF
TRBV28	TRBJ2-7	NA	NA	TGTGCCAGCGGGGGAAGGACAGCACCCTACGAGCAGTACTTC	CASGGRTAPYEQYF
TRBV29-1	TRBJ1-1	TRBD1	many	TGCAGCGTTCCTGGACAGGGAAAGATTGAAGCTTTCTTT	CSVPGQGKIEAFF
TRBV11-2	TRBJ2-3	NA	NA	TGTGCCAGCAGCGTTCTTACCGGGACCAAGTATAGCACAGATACGCAGTATTTT	CASSVLTGTKYSTDTQYF
TRBV29-1	TRBJ2-2	NA	few	TGCAGCGCCTTGGACAGCGCGAACACCGGGGAGCTGTTTTTT	CSALDSANTGELFF
TRBV20-1	TRBJ2-3	NA	NA	TGCAGTGCTAGAGATCATAGCATAGTCACAGATACGCAGTATTTT	CSARDHSIVTDTQYF
TRBV12-3/TRBV12-4	TRBJ2-1	TRBD2	few	TGTGCCAGCAGTTTATGGACTAGCGGGACCCCGGGGGGTGAGCAGTTCTTC	CASSLWTSGTPGGEQFF
TRBV28	TRBJ2-7	NA	many	TGTGCCAGCAGTTTACTGGAAGACAGTTCCTACGAGCAGTACTTC	CASSLLEDSSYEQYF
TRBV28	TRBJ2-3	TRBD2	many	TGTGCCAGCAGTCCTATTGTTCCTAGCGGGAGGACAATCACAGATACGCAGTATTTT	CASSPIVPSGRTITDTQYF
TRBV12-3/TRBV12-4	TRBJ2-2	TRBD1	many	TGTGCCATGACAGGGGGCTACACCGGGGAGCTGTTTTTT	CAMTGGYTGELFF
TRBV3-1	TRBJ2-7	TRBD2	NA	TGTGCCAGCAGCCAAGAAGACTGGACTAGCGGGAACTACGAGCAGTACTTC	CASSQEDWTSGNYEQYF
TRBV4-3	TRBJ1-5	NA	few	TGCGCCAGCAGCCAAGAAGGACACGTCGATCAGCCCCAGCATTTT	CASSQEGHVDQPQHF
TRBV27	TRBJ2-5	TRBD2	many	TGTGCCAGCAGCCCGCTGGGGCGGGAGGGCCTGGCGGAGACCCAGTACTTC	CASSPLGREGLAETQYF
TRBV10-2	TRBJ2-7	NA	many	TGCGCCAGCAGTGAGAGAAGGGGCCTTAGCTCCTACGAGCAGTACTTC	CASSERRGLSSYEQYF